A selection of T cell receptor beta chains follows, all from one sample in a study of OX40 agonist ivuxolimab in advanced cancers. Sequencing was performed with immunoSEQ multiplex PCR; in TCRdb, only in-frame clones are kept and a portion is missing. The sample records around 70,000 clones, 75% to 90% being singletons. Material: CD4+ or CD8+ T cells sorted from blood, obtained in a trial of the OX40 agonist ivuxolimab. The receptors stem from an adult with an advanced solid tumor such as melanoma, head and neck, liver or kidney cancer. Each CDR3 is given with its conserved first and last residue. A D gene is named only where the DNA matches it firmly. Where a row states a size, it is once, few, many or the class of an expanded clone; other rows omit it.

-,TRBJ2-7,TRBV5-1,-,CASRRAGQGSYEQYF,TGCGCCAGCAGGAGGGCGGGCCAGGGTAGCTACGAGCAGTACTTC
-,TRBJ2-3,TRBV21-1,-,CAGSPGQRTDTQYF,TGTGCCGGATCGCCGGGACAGCGCACAGATACGCAGTATTTT
-,TRBJ1-4,TRBV28,-,CASKGGEKLFF,TGTGCCAGCAAGGGGGGTGAAAAACTGTTTTTT
-,TRBJ1-2,TRBV27,few,CASSYGGFGYGYTF,TGTGCCAGCAGTTACGGGGGGTTTGGCTATGGCTACACCTTC
TRBD1,TRBJ2-5,TRBV7-2,-,CASSGTGAETQYF,TGTGCCAGCAGCGGGACAGGGGCAGAGACCCAGTACTTC
TRBD1,TRBJ1-1,TRBV18,medium-sized,CASSPGGGAGTEAFF,TGTGCCAGCTCACCAGGAGGGGGCGCGGGCACTGAAGCTTTCTTT
TRBD2,TRBJ2-7,TRBV11-2,-,CASGTSYRGEQYF,TGTGCCAGCGGGACTAGTTACCGGGGCGAGCAGTACTTC
-,TRBJ1-3,TRBV28,once,CASSPRVIRNTIYF,TGTGCCAGCAGTCCGAGGGTTATCAGGAACACCATATATTTT
TRBD1,TRBJ1-4,TRBV28,-,CASSTRGLGNEKLFF,TGTGCCAGCAGCACAAGGGGGCTAGGTAATGAAAAACTGTTTTTT
-,TRBJ2-1,TRBV19,-,CASSIPGVSSYNEQFF,TGTGCCAGTAGTATACCCGGGGTGAGCTCCTACAATGAGCAGTTCTTC
TRBD1,TRBJ2-2,TRBV29-1,-,CSVDTRVQGSGELFF,TGCAGCGTAGACACAAGGGTACAGGGGTCCGGGGAGCTGTTTTTT
-,TRBJ1-5,TRBV5-1,once,CASSHGGPNQPQHF,TGCGCCAGCAGCCACGGGGGCCCCAATCAGCCCCAGCATTTT
TRBD1,TRBJ2-7,TRBV7-9,-,CASSSTGGRYEQYF,TGTGCCAGCAGCTCGACAGGGGGCAGGTACGAGCAGTACTTC
TRBD2,TRBJ2-7,TRBV7-8,few,CASSFASLPGLASYEQYF,TGTGCCAGCAGCTTTGCTAGCCTGCCGGGACTAGCGTCCTACGAGCAGTACTTC
-,TRBJ2-7,TRBV29-1,few,CSVENAPYEQYF,TGCAGCGTTGAAAATGCGCCCTACGAGCAGTACTTC
TRBD2,TRBJ2-7,TRBV27,-,CASNPWGLAGGPSEQYF,TGTGCCAGCAATCCTTGGGGACTAGCGGGAGGGCCCTCCGAGCAGTACTTC
-,TRBJ1-3,TRBV30,-,CAWSDEPGNTIYF,TGTGCCTGGAGTGACGAACCAGGAAACACCATATATTTT
TRBD2,TRBJ2-3,TRBV6-5,-,CASRVSGSRGDTQYF,TGTGCCAGCAGGGTTAGCGGGAGTCGGGGAGATACGCAGTATTTT
TRBD1,TRBJ2-1,TRBV6-1,-,CASSLRTGAQFF,TGTGCCAGCAGTCTGAGGACAGGGGCACAGTTCTTC
TRBD1,TRBJ1-5,TRBV28,-,CASSSQGVWQPQHF,TGTGCCAGCAGTTCACAGGGGGTCTGGCAGCCCCAGCATTTT
-,TRBJ2-1,TRBV2,-,CASRGSLVQFF,TGTGCCAGCAGGGGAAGTCTGGTCCAGTTCTTC
-,TRBJ2-3,TRBV6-6,-,CASSSLRGSTDTQYF,TGTGCCAGCAGCTCCCTCCGGGGTAGCACAGATACGCAGTATTTT